The 18 T cell receptor beta chains listed next were all sequenced from one sample in a study of beta chain features in type 1 diabetes. The entirety of the isolated RNA underwent reverse transcription, so expressed TCRB transcripts were sequenced. The method was immunoSEQ multiplex PCR; TCRdb's version includes in-frame clones alone and lacks a portion of them. The sample has hundreds of thousands of clones, 15% to 20% seen once. The sequencing sample was made of naive CD4+ T cells from blood. Receptors were obtained from a woman aged 18-29 years in good health.

This clone showed up just a few times. V gene TRBV5-1 combines with J gene TRBJ2-3; D possibly corresponds to TRBD2 (5 bases). Trimming pared 4 bases from V and 1 base from J, leaving 16 bases between. The CDR3 totals 16 residues. CDR1 and CDR2 from the germline V gene are SGHRS and YFSETQ. The CDR3 loop reads CASSPGGGLRTDTQYF. The DNA of the CDR3 is TGCGCCAGCAGCCCCGGAGGCGGTCTTCGCACAGATACGCAGTATTTT. The whole variable domain, filled in from reference TRBV5-1 and TRBJ2-3, reads KAGVTQTPRYLIKTRGQQVTLSCSPISGHRSVSWYQQTPGQGLQFLFEYFSETQRNKGNFPGRFSGRQFSNSRSEMNVSTLELGDSALYLCASSPGGGLRTDTQYFGPGTRLTVL.

The chain combines TRBV18 with TRBJ2-7; 13 nucleotides match TRBD2. In germline, CDR1 is KGHSH, CDR2 LQKENI. The CDR3 sequence is 20 residues long. The J segment lost 1 base and the V segment lost 7 bases, leaving 19 bases of the junction unmatched. The CDR3 is CASCPVAWQPGLAGSYEQYF. CDR3 in DNA: TGTGCCAGCTGCCCCGTGGCGTGGCAACCGGGACTAGCGGGGTCCTACGAGCAGTACTTC. Based on the CDR3 plus reference TRBV18 and TRBJ2-7, the full variable domain is NAGVMQNPRHLVRRRGQEARLRCSPMKGHSHVYWYRQLPEEGLKFMVYLQKENIIDESGMPKERFSAEFPKEGPSILRIQQVVRGDSAAYFCASCPVAWQPGLAGSYEQYFGPGTRLTVT.

This clone came up a few times. The V and J genes are TRBV14 and TRBJ1-1, with D uncertain. Trimming pared 0 bases from V and 1 base from J, leaving 9 bases between. Germline CDR1 and CDR2: SGHDN and FVKESK. This CDR3 region has 15 residues. CDR3 loop: CASSQDPQKNTEAFF. The CDR3 coding sequence is TGTGCCAGCAGCCAAGACCCTCAGAAGAACACTGAAGCTTTCTTT.

The chain employs TRBV4-3 and TRBJ1-4; D unresolved. The CDR3 runs to 17 residues. Trimming pared 0 bases from V and 7 bases from J, leaving 18 bases between. Germline CDR1 and CDR2: LGHNA and YSLEER. The CDR3 DNA is TGCGCCAGCAGCCAAGATTATGGTATTTGGGGAGGTGAAAAACTGTTTTTT. It yields the protein CASSQDYGIWGGEKLFF.

The genes are TRBV21-1 and TRBJ2-1; whether TRBD2, the table's D call, matches the DNA was not checked. TRBV21-1 is reported as a pseudogene. The length of the CDR3 is 16 residues. As DNA, the CDR3 is TGTGCCAGCAGCAGACCGGGACTAGCGGCGTACAATGAGCAGTTCTTC. Translation gives CASSRPGLAAYNEQFF.

This chain connects TRBV6-5 to TRBJ1-1, with D perhaps TRBD1 (5 bases). Trimming pared 4 bases from V and 1 base from J, leaving 13 bases between. The V gene's germline CDR1 is MNHEY and CDR2 SVGAGI. The CDR3 contains 15 residues. The CDR3 spells CASSFRDFGNTEAFF. In nucleotides, the CDR3 is TGTGCCAGCAGTTTCCGGGACTTCGGGAACACTGAAGCTTTCTTT.

In regard to this clone: Other DNA sequences from this sample encode an identical CDR3 as well. The CDR3 loop reads CASSVGGASTDTQYF. CDR3 coding DNA: TGTGCCAGCAGCGTCGGGGGGGCCAGTACAGATACGCAGTATTTT. The rearrangement uses TRBV9 and TRBJ2-3; 8 bases match TRBD2. Germline CDR1 and CDR2: SGDLS and YYNGEE. The CDR3 has 15 residues. V gave up 2 bases and J gave up 3 bases; unmatched junction bases: 5.

The gene calls are TRBV11-2 and TRBJ2-2; D is unclear. V was clipped by 5 bases and J by 8 bases, with 9 bases between them. Germline CDR1 reads SGHAT; CDR2 reads FQNNGV. There are 12 residues in the CDR3. The CDR3 DNA reads as TGTGCCAGCAGCAAGGCCGTGGGGGAGCTGTTTTTT. Translating gives CASSKAVGELFF.

The J gene is TRBJ1-5, the V gene TRBV18, with 10 bases aligning to TRBD1. CDR1 and CDR2 (germline): KGHSH, LQKENI. The J segment lost 1 base and the V segment lost 1 base, leaving 13 bases of the junction unmatched. The CDR3 runs to 20 residues. The DNA for the CDR3 is TGTGCCAGCTCACCACTAGCAGCCGGGACAGGGGTAGCGAGCAATCAGCCCCAGCATTTT. This encodes CASSPLAAGTGVASNQPQHF.

This clone was detected a few times. The V and J genes are TRBV28 and TRBJ2-7; 7 bases match TRBD2. The germline V gene has CDR1 MDHEN and CDR2 SYDVKM. Trimming at V came to 3 bases and at J to 5 bases, leaving 4 bases not matched to a gene. This CDR3 is 13 amino acids long. The CDR3 reads CASSLVTSDEQYF. The DNA for the CDR3 is TGTGCCAGCAGTTTGGTAACTAGCGACGAGCAGTACTTC.

In this sample, this clone turned up a few times. V usage is TRBV4-3 and J usage is TRBJ2-1, with 7 bases that match TRBD2. V trimming: 0 bases; J trimming: 3 bases; junction bases outside the gene matches: 5. The length of the CDR3 is 16 residues. Germline loops: CDR1 LGHNA, CDR2 YSLEER. The CDR3 region has the DNA TGCGCCAGCAGCCAAGAGGGGAGGGCTTACTACAATGAGCAGTTCTTC. This sequence encodes CASSQEGRAYYNEQFF.

The J gene is TRBJ2-7, the V gene TRBV4-3, with unresolved D. In germline, CDR1 is LGHNA, CDR2 YSLEER. Trimming took off 2 bases at V and 7 bases at J, with 12 bases between the two ends. CDR3 length: 13 residues. The CDR3 DNA sequence: TGCGCCAGCAGCCAAATGACTGGTTTAGAGCAGTACTTC. It codes for CASSQMTGLEQYF.

The gene calls are TRBV7-8 and TRBJ2-1; perhaps TRBD2 as D (5 bases). V was pared by 8 bases and J by 6 bases, with 11 bases between. The CDR3 contains 12 residues. The germline V gene has CDR1 SGHVS and CDR2 FQNEAQ. The CDR3 spells CASCPRGNEQFF. The CDR3 nucleotides read TGTGCCAGCTGTCCACGGGGCAATGAGCAGTTCTTC.

This clone was counted only a few times. Other DNA sequences within the sample encode an identical CDR3. The CDR3 DNA reads TGTGCCAGCAGTTACTCGGGACAGCCGAACACCGGGGAGCTGTTTTTT. This codes for CASSYSGQPNTGELFF. The V call is TRBV6-5, the J call TRBJ2-2, with 7 positions matching TRBD1. V gave up 0 bases and J gave up 0 bases; unmatched junction bases: 1. The CDR3 is 16 residues long. Per the germline V gene, CDR1 is MNHEY and CDR2 is SVGAGI.

V gene TRBV15 combines with J gene TRBJ2-7, with D possibly matching TRBD1 (6 bases). Germline loops: CDR1 LNHNV, CDR2 YYDKDF (reference sequence). The CDR3 runs to 17 residues. V was cut by 0 bases and J by 3 bases, with 18 bases left in between. CDR3 DNA sequence: TGTGCCACCAGCAGAGATCCTGCAGGTGGGGGCCTCTACGAGCAGTACTTC. Residues: CATSRDPAGGGLYEQYF.

This chain uses TRBV7-9 with TRBJ2-7, with D possibly TRBD2 on 6 matching bases. CDR1 and CDR2 from the germline V gene are SEHNR and FQNEAQ (reference sequence). V shed 3 bases and J shed 9 bases, with 21 bases lying between them. The CDR3 spans 15 residues. The CDR3: CASSFEGSGAMWQYF. DNA for the CDR3: TGTGCCAGCAGCTTCGAGGGTAGCGGAGCTATGTGGCAGTACTTC.

This clone was recorded a few times. This chain links TRBV10-3 with TRBJ2-1; TRBD1 agrees at 12 bases. CDR3 size: 17 residues. Trimming cost V 0 bases and J 6 bases; bases outside gene matches: 6. Looked up from germline, CDR1 is ENHRY and CDR2 is SYGVKD. The CDR3 sequence is CAISESLGTGGVNEQFF. CDR3 sequence (DNA): TGTGCCATCAGTGAGTCGTTAGGGACAGGGGGCGTCAATGAGCAGTTCTTC.

A few counts support this clone. The rearrangement joins TRBV28 to TRBJ2-7; 7 positions agree with TRBD2. After removal of 4 bases from V and 1 base from J, the junction contained 4 bases not matched to a gene. This CDR3 contains 14 residues. Looked up from germline, CDR1 is MDHEN and CDR2 is SYDVKM. Written as DNA, the CDR3 is TGTGCCAGCAGTTCAGCGGGGTATTCCTACGAGCAGTACTTC. Protein: CASSSAGYSYEQYF.